One and the same sample provided the 11 T cell receptor beta chains below, sequenced in a study of blood T cell repertoires in COVID-19. Assay: immunoSEQ multiplex PCR; the TCRdb copy retains only in-frame clones and omits some. The sample contains around 260,000 clones, approximately 86% of which appear only once. Sequencing was done on a sample of peripheral blood. The receptors here all came from a man younger than 45 with active or convalescent COVID-19.

V usage is TRBV5-1 and J usage is TRBJ2-3; 9 nucleotides agree with TRBD1. The germline CDR1 and CDR2 sequences are SGHRS and YFSETQ. V was pared by 0 bases and J by 4 bases, with 9 bases of the junction left unmatched. The CDR3 totals 17 residues. CDR3 region: CASSLVVGTGRPDTQYF. The DNA for the CDR3 is TGCGCCAGCAGCTTGGTTGTTGGGACAGGGAGGCCAGATACGCAGTATTTT.

The chain employs TRBV30 and TRBJ2-3, with D possibly being TRBD2 (6 bases). The V gene lost 5 bases and the J gene lost 1 base, with 13 bases spanning the gap. The CDR3 is 14 residues long. Per germline, CDR1 GTSNPN and CDR2 SVGIG (reference sequence). The CDR3 protein is CAWSRGMGTDTQYF. CDR3 bases: TGTGCCTGGTCTCGCGGGATGGGCACAGATACGCAGTATTTT.

This chain connects TRBV5-1 to TRBJ1-1, with 11 nucleotides matching TRBD1. Germline assignment: CDR1 SGHRS and CDR2 YFSETQ. This CDR3 contains 16 residues. The junction had 12 bases not matched to a gene; V was cut back by 4 bases and J by 7 bases. The CDR3 nucleotides read TGCGCCAGCAGCCACGGACAGGGGGCCCCTCTGAATGAAGCTTTCTTT. Protein sequence: CASSHGQGAPLNEAFF.

The J gene is TRBJ2-1, the V gene TRBV6-5; D is perhaps TRBD1 (6 bases). This CDR3 comprises 15 residues. Per germline, CDR1 MNHEY and CDR2 SVGAGI. V lost 7 bases and J lost 5, with 18 bases in between. The CDR3: CASTPPVGDNNEQFF. For the CDR3, the DNA is TGTGCCAGCACCCCGCCGGTGGGGGACAACAATGAGCAGTTCTTC.

The genes are TRBV7-9 and TRBJ1-1; no clear D. The length of the CDR3 is 14 residues. V lost 7 bases and J 1 base, leaving 13 bases between the germline ends. In germline, CDR1 is SEHNR, CDR2 FQNEAQ (reference sequence). The CDR3 region has the DNA TGTGCCAGCACCCCCCGCGGTGGGAACACTGAAGCTTTCTTT. Translating it yields CASTPRGGNTEAFF.

The chain couples TRBV21-1 to TRBJ2-3; the DNA was not used to check the table's D call, TRBD2. TRBV21-1 is marked as a pseudogene. The CDR3 spans 17 residues. The CDR3 DNA follows: TGTGCCAGCAGCCCGGTATTAGCGGGGGAGCACACAGATACGCAGTATTTT. This sequence encodes CASSPVLAGEHTDTQYF.

This chain joins TRBV5-1 and TRBJ1-2, with no clear D. Germline V lookup: CDR1 SGHRS, CDR2 YFSETQ. The CDR3 extends over 15 amino acids. Trimming shortened V by 4 bases and J by 7 bases, and 20 bases separated the two germline ends. CDR3 sequence (DNA): TGCGCCAGCAGCGATCCGGGCCCCTCGGCGGGTGGCTACACCTTC. Encoded protein: CASSDPGPSAGGYTF. Filled out from reference TRBV5-1 and TRBJ1-2, the complete variable domain reads KAGVTQTPRYLIKTRGQQVTLSCSPISGHRSVSWYQQTPGQGLQFLFEYFSETQRNKGNFPGRFSGRQFSNSRSEMNVSTLELGDSALYLCASSDPGPSAGGYTFGSGTRLTVV.

The V gene is TRBV2, the J gene TRBJ2-7; no definite D call. Germline values: CDR1 SNHLY, CDR2 FYNNEI. The CDR3 runs to 9 residues. Trimming pared 7 bases from V and 4 bases from J, leaving 2 bases between. The CDR3 DNA reads TGTGCCAGCACATACGAGCAGTACTTC. Translation gives CASTYEQYF.

This clone showed up just once. The chain carries TRBV3-1 (or the pseudogene TRBV3-2) and TRBJ1-2, with 7 bases matching TRBD1. Germline CDR1 reads LGHDT; CDR2 reads YNNKEL (reference sequence). CDR3 length equals 15 residues. Trimming cost V 1 base and J 4 bases; bases outside gene matches: 6. The CDR3 DNA follows: TGTGCCAGCAGCCAAGGACAGGGCGAAGCCTATGGCTACACCTTC. Protein: CASSQGQGEAYGYTF.

The chain has TRBV6-5 and TRBJ1-2, with TRBD1 identical over 10 bases. This CDR3 region has 15 residues. With 6 bases clipped from V and 8 bases from J, the junction kept 12 bases outside the gene matches. Germline loops: CDR1 MNHEY, CDR2 SVGAGI. The CDR3 DNA reads TGTGCCAGCAGAGGGACAGGGGCGTATGCCTGGGGCTACACCTTC. Its protein product is CASRGTGAYAWGYTF.

V is TRBV6-5 and J is TRBJ1-1, with 7 bases that match TRBD1. This CDR3 has 12 amino acids. Germline CDR1 and CDR2: MNHEY and SVGAGI. The V gene end was trimmed by 8 bases and the J gene end by 1 base; junction bases not matched to a gene: 1. CDR3 residues: CASRTGNTEAFF. The CDR3 region has the DNA TGTGCCAGCCGGACAGGGAACACTGAAGCTTTCTTT.